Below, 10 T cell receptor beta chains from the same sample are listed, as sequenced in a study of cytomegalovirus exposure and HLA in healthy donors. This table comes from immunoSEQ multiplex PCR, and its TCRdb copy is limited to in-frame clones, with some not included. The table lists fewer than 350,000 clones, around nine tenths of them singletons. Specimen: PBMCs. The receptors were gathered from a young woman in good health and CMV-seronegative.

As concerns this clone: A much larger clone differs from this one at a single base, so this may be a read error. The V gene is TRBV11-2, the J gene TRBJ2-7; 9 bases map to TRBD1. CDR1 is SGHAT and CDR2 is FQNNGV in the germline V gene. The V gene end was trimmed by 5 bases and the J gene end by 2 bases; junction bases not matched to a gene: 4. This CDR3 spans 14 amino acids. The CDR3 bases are TGTGCCAGCAGCCCCGGGACAGGGACCTACGAGCAGTACTTC. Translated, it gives CASSPGTGTYEQYF.

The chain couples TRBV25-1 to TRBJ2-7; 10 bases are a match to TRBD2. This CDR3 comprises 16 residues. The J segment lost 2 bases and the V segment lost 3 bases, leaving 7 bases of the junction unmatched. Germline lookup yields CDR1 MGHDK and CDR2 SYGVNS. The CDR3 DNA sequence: TGTGCCAGCAGTGACCTACTAGCGGGGCCAACCTACGAGCAGTACTTC. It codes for CASSDLLAGPTYEQYF.

The CDR3, as DNA: TGTGCCTGGAGTTTTTCCTTTAGCTACGAGCAGTACTTC. Translation: CAWSFSFSYEQYF. The chain joins TRBV30 to TRBJ2-7; D not resolved. The CDR3 runs to 13 residues. Germline values: CDR1 GTSNPN, CDR2 SVGIG (reference sequence). V lost 2 bases, J lost 3 bases, and 11 bases lay in between.

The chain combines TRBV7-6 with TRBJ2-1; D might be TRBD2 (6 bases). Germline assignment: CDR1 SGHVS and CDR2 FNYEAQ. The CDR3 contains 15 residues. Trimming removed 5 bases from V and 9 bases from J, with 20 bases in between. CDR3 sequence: CASSQRIAADGEQFF. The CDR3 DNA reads TGTGCCAGCAGCCAGAGAATAGCGGCCGATGGTGAGCAGTTCTTC.

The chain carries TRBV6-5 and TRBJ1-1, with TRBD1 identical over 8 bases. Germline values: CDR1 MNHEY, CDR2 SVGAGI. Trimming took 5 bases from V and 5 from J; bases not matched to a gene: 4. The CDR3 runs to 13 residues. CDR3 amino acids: CASSLQGETEAFF. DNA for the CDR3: TGTGCCAGCAGTCTACAGGGGGAAACTGAAGCTTTCTTT.

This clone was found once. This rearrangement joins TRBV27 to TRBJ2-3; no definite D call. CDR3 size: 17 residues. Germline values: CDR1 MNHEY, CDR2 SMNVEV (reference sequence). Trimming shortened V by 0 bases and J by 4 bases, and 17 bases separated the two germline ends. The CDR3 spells CASSLSIGFFVADTQYF. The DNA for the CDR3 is TGTGCCAGCAGTTTATCAATCGGGTTCTTCGTGGCAGATACGCAGTATTTT.

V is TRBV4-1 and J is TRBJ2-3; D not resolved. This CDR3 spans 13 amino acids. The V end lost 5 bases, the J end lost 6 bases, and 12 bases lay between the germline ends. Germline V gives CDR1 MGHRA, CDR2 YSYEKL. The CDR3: CASSTREWDTQYF. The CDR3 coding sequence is TGCGCCAGCAGCACCCGAGAGTGGGATACGCAGTATTTT.

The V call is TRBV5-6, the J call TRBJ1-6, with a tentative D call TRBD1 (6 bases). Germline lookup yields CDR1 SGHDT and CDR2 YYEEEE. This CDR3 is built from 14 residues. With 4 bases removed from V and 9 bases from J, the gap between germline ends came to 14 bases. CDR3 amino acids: CASSRGQPISPLHF. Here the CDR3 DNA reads TGTGCCAGCAGCCGTGGACAGCCGATTTCACCCCTCCACTTT.

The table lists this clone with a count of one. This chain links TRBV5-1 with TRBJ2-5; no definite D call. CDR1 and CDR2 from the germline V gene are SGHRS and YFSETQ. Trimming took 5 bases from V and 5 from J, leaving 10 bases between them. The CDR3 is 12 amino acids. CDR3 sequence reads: CASRTKEETQYF. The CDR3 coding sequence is TGCGCCAGCAGGACGAAGGAGGAGACCCAGTACTTC.

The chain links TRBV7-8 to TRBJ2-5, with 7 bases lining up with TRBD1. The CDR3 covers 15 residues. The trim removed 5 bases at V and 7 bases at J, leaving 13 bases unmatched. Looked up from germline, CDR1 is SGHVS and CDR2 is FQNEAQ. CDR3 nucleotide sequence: TGTGCCAGCAGCCCATTGGCGTGGCAGGGGGTGACCCAGTACTTC. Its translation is CASSPLAWQGVTQYF.